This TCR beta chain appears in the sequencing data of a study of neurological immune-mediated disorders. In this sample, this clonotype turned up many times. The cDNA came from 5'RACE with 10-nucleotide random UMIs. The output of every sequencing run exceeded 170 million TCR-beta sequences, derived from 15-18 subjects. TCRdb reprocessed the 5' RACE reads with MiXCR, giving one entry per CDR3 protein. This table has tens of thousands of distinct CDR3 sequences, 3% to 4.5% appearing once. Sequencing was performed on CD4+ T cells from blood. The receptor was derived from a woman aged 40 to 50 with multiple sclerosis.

CDR3: CASSRNRDNEQFF. For the CDR3, the DNA is TGTGCCAGCAGCAGAAACAGGGACAATGAGCAGTTCTTC. The chain employs TRBV11-2 and TRBJ2-1; D is possibly TRBD1 (6 bases). CDR1 is SGHAT and CDR2 is FQNNGV in the germline V gene. V was pared by 5 bases and J by 5 bases, with 10 bases between. This CDR3 is 13 amino acids long.